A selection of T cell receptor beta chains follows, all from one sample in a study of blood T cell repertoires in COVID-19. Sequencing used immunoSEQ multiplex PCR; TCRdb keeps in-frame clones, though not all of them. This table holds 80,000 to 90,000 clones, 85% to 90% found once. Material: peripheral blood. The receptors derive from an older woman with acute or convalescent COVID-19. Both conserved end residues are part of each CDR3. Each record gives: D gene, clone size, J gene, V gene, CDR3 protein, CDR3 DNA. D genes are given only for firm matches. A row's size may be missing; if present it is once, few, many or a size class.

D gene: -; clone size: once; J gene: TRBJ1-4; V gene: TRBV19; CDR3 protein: CASISDTFYEKLFF; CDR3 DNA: TGTGCCAGTATCTCGGACACATTCTACGAAAAACTGTTTTTT
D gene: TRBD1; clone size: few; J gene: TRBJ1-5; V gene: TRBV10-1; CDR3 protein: CASTSGQGRNQPQHF; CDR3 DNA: TGCGCCAGCACTTCGGGACAGGGCCGGAATCAGCCCCAGCATTTT
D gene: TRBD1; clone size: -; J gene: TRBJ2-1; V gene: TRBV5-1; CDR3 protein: CASSYGQGYEQFF; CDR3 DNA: TGCGCCAGCAGCTACGGACAGGGCTATGAGCAGTTCTTC
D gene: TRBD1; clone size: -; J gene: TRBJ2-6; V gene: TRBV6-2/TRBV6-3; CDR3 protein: CASSRDRGQANVLTF; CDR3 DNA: TGTGCCAGCAGTCGGGACAGGGGGCAAGCCAACGTCCTGACTTTC
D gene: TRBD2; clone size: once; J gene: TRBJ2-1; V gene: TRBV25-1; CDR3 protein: CASSGTSGAGEQFF; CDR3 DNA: TGTGCCAGCAGTGGGACTAGCGGGGCCGGGGAGCAGTTCTTC
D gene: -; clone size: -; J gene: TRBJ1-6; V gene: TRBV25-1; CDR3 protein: CASKSTGSNSPLHF; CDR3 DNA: TGTGCCAGCAAGTCGACAGGATCGAATTCACCCCTCCACTTT
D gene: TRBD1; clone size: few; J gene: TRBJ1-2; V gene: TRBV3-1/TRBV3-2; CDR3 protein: CASSHPGQGAYGYTF; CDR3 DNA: TGTGCCAGCAGCCATCCGGGACAGGGTGCCTATGGCTACACCTTC
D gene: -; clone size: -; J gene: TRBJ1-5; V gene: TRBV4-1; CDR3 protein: CASSQDRTVGQPQHF; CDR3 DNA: TGCGCCAGCAGCCAAGACCGGACAGTGGGCCAGCCCCAGCATTTT
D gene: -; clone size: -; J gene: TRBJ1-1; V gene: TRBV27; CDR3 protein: CASSLAGPTEAFF; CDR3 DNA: TGTGCCAGCAGTTTGGCAGGCCCAACTGAAGCTTTCTTT
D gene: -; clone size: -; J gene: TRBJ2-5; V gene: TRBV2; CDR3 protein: CASRRAETYQETQYF; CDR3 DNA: TGTGCCAGCAGGAGGGCCGAAACGTACCAAGAGACCCAGTACTTC
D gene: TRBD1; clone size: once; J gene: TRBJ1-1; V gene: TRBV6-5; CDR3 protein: CASTQTGAMNTEAFF; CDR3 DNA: TGTGCCAGCACCCAGACAGGGGCAATGAACACTGAAGCTTTCTTT
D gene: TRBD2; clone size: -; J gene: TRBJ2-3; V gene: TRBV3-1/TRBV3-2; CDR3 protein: CASSLPGGSTDTQYF; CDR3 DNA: TGTGCCAGCAGCCTCCCCGGGGGGAGCACAGATACGCAGTATTTT
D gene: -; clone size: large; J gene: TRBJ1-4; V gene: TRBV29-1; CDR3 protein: CSVMGDGGEKLFF; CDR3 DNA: TGCAGCGTGATGGGAGACGGCGGGGAAAAACTGTTTTTT
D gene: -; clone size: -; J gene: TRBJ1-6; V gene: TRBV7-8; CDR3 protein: CASSLEGRNSPLHF; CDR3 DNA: TGTGCCAGCAGCTTAGAGGGGAGGAATTCACCCCTCCACTTT
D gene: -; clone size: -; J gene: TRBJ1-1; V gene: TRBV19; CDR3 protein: CASSRDGGYTEAFF; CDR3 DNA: TGTGCCAGTAGCAGGGACGGGGGGTACACTGAAGCTTTCTTT
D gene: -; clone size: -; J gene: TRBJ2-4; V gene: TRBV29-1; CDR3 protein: CSVGPGRSKNIQYF; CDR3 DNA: TGCAGCGTTGGGCCAGGGAGGTCCAAAAACATTCAGTACTTC
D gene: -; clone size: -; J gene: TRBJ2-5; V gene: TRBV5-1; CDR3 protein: CASSLPSETQYF; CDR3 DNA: TGCGCCAGCAGCTTACCTAGCGAGACCCAGTACTTC
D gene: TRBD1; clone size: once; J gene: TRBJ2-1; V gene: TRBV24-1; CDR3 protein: CATSDPGQGAYNEQFF; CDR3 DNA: TGTGCCACCAGTGATCCCGGACAGGGGGCCTACAATGAGCAGTTCTTC
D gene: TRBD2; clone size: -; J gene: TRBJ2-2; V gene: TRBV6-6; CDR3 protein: CASSARGGAGTGELFF; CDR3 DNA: TGTGCCAGCAGTGCCCGGGGGGGTGCGGGGACCGGGGAGCTGTTTTTT
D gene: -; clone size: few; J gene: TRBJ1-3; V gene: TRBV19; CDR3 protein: CASSASPGRASGNTIYF; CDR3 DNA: TGTGCCAGTAGTGCCTCGCCGGGCAGGGCCTCTGGAAACACCATATATTTT
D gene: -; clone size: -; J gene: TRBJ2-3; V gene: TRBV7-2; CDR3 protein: CASSFSLTSFDTQYF; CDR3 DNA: TGTGCCAGCAGCTTCTCCCTCACTAGTTTTGATACGCAGTATTTT
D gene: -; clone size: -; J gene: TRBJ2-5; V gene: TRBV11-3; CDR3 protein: CASSFGQSGQETQYF; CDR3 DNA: TGTGCCAGCAGCTTCGGACAGTCCGGCCAAGAGACCCAGTACTTC
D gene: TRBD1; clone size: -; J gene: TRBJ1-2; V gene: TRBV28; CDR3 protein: CASSLPGGLYYGYTF; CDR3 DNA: TGTGCCAGCAGTTTACCAGGGGGATTATACTATGGCTACACCTTC
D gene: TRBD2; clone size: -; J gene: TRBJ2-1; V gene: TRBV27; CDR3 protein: CASSLRTSRSLNEQFF; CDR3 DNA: TGTGCCAGCAGTTTAAGGACTAGCCGTTCCCTGAATGAGCAGTTCTTC
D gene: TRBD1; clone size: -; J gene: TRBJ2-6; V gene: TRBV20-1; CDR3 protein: CSASGVFAGQGFSGANVLTF; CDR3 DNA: TGCAGTGCTAGTGGGGTTTTTGCGGGACAGGGGTTCTCTGGGGCCAACGTCCTGACTTTC
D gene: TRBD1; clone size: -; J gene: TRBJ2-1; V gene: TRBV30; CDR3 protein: CAWSSGGQGNNEQFF; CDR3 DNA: TGTGCCTGGAGCTCGGGTGGACAGGGAAACAATGAGCAGTTCTTC
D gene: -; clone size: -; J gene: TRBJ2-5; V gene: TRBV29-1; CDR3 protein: CSGLNQETQYF; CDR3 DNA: TGCAGCGGACTGAATCAAGAGACCCAGTACTTC
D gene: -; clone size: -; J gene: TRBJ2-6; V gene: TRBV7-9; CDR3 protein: CASTRRSGANVLTF; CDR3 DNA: TGTGCCAGCACGAGGAGGTCTGGGGCCAACGTCCTGACTTTC
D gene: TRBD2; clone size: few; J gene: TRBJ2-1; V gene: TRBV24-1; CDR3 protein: CATSDRTSGSGEQFF; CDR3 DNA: TGTGCCACCAGTGACCGGACTAGCGGGAGCGGTGAGCAGTTCTTC
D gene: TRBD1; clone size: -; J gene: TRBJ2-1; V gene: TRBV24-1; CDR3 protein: CATSEATGGLNGNEQFF; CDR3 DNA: TGTGCCACCAGTGAGGCGACAGGGGGCTTAAACGGCAATGAGCAGTTCTTC
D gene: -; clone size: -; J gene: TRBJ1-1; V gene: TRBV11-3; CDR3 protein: CASTETLGAEAFF; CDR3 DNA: TGTGCCAGCACCGAGACCCTAGGCGCTGAAGCTTTCTTT
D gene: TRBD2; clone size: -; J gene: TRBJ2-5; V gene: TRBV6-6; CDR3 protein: CASSISGSRGVETQYF; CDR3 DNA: TGTGCCAGCAGTATTAGCGGGAGTAGGGGGGTGGAGACCCAGTACTTC
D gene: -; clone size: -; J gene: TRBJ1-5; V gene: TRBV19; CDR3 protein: CASSRTGGVGNSNQPQHF; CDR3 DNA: TGTGCCAGTAGCAGGACGGGAGGAGTGGGAAATAGCAATCAGCCCCAGCATTTT
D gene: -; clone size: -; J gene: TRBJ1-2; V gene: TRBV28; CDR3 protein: CASSPRLSSSGYTF; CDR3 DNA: TGTGCCAGCAGTCCCAGGCTGTCTTCCTCCGGCTACACCTTC
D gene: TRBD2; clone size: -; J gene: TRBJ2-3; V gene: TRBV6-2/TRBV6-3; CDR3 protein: CASSYSSGSATDTQYF; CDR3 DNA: TGTGCCAGCAGTTACTCTAGCGGGAGTGCGACAGATACGCAGTATTTT
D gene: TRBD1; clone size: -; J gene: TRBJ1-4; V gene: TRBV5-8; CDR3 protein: CASSSPKPDRIFEKLFF; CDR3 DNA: TGTGCCAGCAGCTCACCCAAGCCGGACAGGATATTCGAAAAACTGTTTTTT